The 9 T cell receptor beta chains presented below share a single source sample, sequenced in a study of beta chain features in type 1 diabetes. Every isolated RNA sample was fully reverse transcribed, so sequencing captured expressed TCRB transcripts. Sequencing used immunoSEQ multiplex PCR; TCRdb keeps in-frame clones, though not all of them. The data contain fewer than 900,000 clones, roughly 16% of them singletons. Input material: naive CD4+ T cells from blood. The origin of the receptors is a woman between 18 and 29 years old in good health.

About this clone itself: Distinct nucleotide sequences in the sample also encode this CDR3. The chain carries TRBV29-1 and TRBJ2-5; TRBD2 matches at 9 bases. The CDR3 totals 13 residues. The J segment lost 5 bases and the V segment lost 6 bases, leaving 7 bases of the junction unmatched. CDR1 is SQVTM, CDR2 ANQGSEA, per germline. CDR3 amino acids: CSVRGRAVETQYF. The CDR3, as DNA: TGCAGCGTGCGCGGGAGGGCCGTGGAGACCCAGTACTTC.

The CDR3 bases are TGTGCCAGCTCACCACCCCGTCCGTACGATGCTAACTATGGCTACACCTTC. Translation gives CASSPPRPYDANYGYTF. This rearrangement joins TRBV18 to TRBJ1-2; D is unclear. CDR3 length: 17 amino acids. Germline V gives CDR1 KGHSH, CDR2 LQKENI. Trimming left V 0 bases short and J 0 bases short, with 14 bases between.

This clone was counted a few times. The same CDR3 can be traced to other DNA sequences in this sample. The rearrangement uses TRBV7-2 and TRBJ2-7; 11 positions agree with TRBD2. The CDR3 is made up of 15 amino acids. Germline CDR1 and CDR2: SGHTA and FQGNSA. V shed 5 bases and J 7 bases; nucleotides not matched to a gene: 10. CDR3 sequence reads: CASSPPGLAGGEQYF. DNA of the CDR3: TGTGCCAGCAGCCCCCCAGGCCTAGCGGGAGGTGAGCAGTACTTC. The full variable domain, completed using reference TRBV7-2 and TRBJ2-7, is GAGVSQSPSNKVTEKGKDVELRCDPISGHTALYWYRQSLGQGLEFLIYFQGNSAPDKSGLPSDRFSAERTGGSVSTLTIQRTQQEDSAVYLCASSPPGLAGGEQYFGPGTRLTVT.

This clone was detected only a few times. CDR3 loop: CASSFGQGHNQPQHF. Here the CDR3 DNA reads TGTGCCAGCAGTTTCGGACAGGGACACAATCAGCCCCAGCATTTT. The chain combines TRBV6-5 with TRBJ1-5; TRBD1 matches 8 bases. Unmatched junction bases numbered 5, after V lost 4 bases and J lost 3 bases. Looked up from germline, CDR1 is MNHEY and CDR2 is SVGAGI. The CDR3 length is 15 residues.

This chain joins TRBV7-2 and TRBJ1-2; D ambiguous. CDR3 length: 13 residues. Germline CDR1 and CDR2: SGHTA and FQGNSA. V lost 5 bases and J 4 bases, leaving 11 bases between the germline ends. CDR3: CASSTAHSYGYTF. CDR3 nucleotides: TGTGCCAGCAGCACCGCCCATAGCTATGGCTACACCTTC.

V usage is TRBV14 and J usage is TRBJ2-1, with no clear D. The CDR3 runs to 13 residues. Per the germline V gene, CDR1 is SGHDN and CDR2 is FVKESK. V lost 1 base and J lost 4, with 5 bases in between. CDR3 in amino acids: CASSQVNYNEQFF. The CDR3 bases are TGTGCCAGCAGCCAAGTCAATTACAATGAGCAGTTCTTC.

V gene TRBV4-2 combines with J gene TRBJ2-5, with a possible D match to TRBD2 (6 bases). CDR1 and CDR2 (germline): LGHNA, YNFKEQ. CDR3 length equals 15 residues. V gave up 0 bases and J gave up 6 bases, with 14 bases separating them. CDR3: CASSQDMGGGKTQYF. In nucleotides, the CDR3 is TGTGCCAGCAGCCAAGACATGGGCGGAGGGAAGACCCAGTACTTC.

This sequence joins TRBV7-9 and TRBJ2-1; 8 bases map to TRBD2. V gave up 3 bases and J gave up 3 bases; unmatched junction bases: 4. The CDR3 runs to 15 residues. Germline V gene lookup returns CDR1 SEHNR and CDR2 FQNEAQ (reference sequence). The DNA of the CDR3 is TGTGCCAGCAGCTTGGGACTAGGGGACTACAATGAGCAGTTCTTC. This encodes CASSLGLGDYNEQFF.

The chain carries TRBV19 and TRBJ2-3; D gene uncertain. With 10 bases removed from V and 2 bases from J, the gap between germline ends came to 25 bases. The V gene's germline CDR1 is LNHDA and CDR2 SQIVND (reference sequence). This CDR3 comprises 17 residues. The CDR3 reads CAKWGSRAPNPTDTQYF. The CDR3 DNA sequence: TGTGCCAAGTGGGGTTCCCGGGCCCCGAACCCCACAGATACGCAGTATTTT.